Listed below are T cell receptor beta chains from one sample, sequenced in a study of T cells in localized non-small cell lung cancer. Method: immunoSEQ multiplex PCR; TCRdb's copy keeps in-frame clones and lacks some. The sample gives 30,000 to 40,000 clones, about nine tenths of which show up once; around 4% is in the top ten. The material was peripheral blood, obtained before any cancer treatment. Receptor source: a woman aged 40 to 75 with stage I lung adenocarcinoma. Both conserved end residues are part of each CDR3. Fields, in order: J gene, V gene, D gene, clone size, CDR3 protein, CDR3 DNA. D genes are given only for firm matches. Expanded clones are given a class, and other clones once, few, many or no size at all.

TRBJ2-3	TRBV7-2	TRBD2	.	CASSLVFTSGGLRTDTQYF	TGTGCCAGCAGCTTAGTTTTCACTAGCGGGGGGCTCCGCACAGATACGCAGTATTTT
TRBJ2-2	TRBV5-1	.	.	CASSSRGDTGELFF	TGCGCCAGCAGCTCCAGGGGGGACACCGGGGAGCTGTTTTTT
TRBJ2-5	TRBV9	.	.	CASSVGGRGAETQYF	TGTGCCAGCAGCGTAGGGGGAAGGGGGGCAGAGACCCAGTACTTC
TRBJ2-5	TRBV29-1	TRBD2	.	CSVAAGAESFQYF	TGCAGCGTTGCAGCGGGGGCCGAAAGTTTCCAGTACTTC
TRBJ2-7	TRBV20-1	.	.	CSVSGSYEQYF	TGCAGTGTTTCTGGGTCCTACGAGCAGTACTTC
TRBJ2-7	TRBV11-2	.	.	CASSLVSNSLGEQYF	TGTGCCAGCAGCTTGGTATCAAATTCGCTGGGCGAGCAGTACTTC
TRBJ2-6	TRBV4-3	.	once	CASSQDNGGSGANVLTF	TGCGCCAGCAGCCAAGATAACGGTGGGTCTGGGGCCAACGTCCTGACTTTC
TRBJ2-5	TRBV10-3	.	.	CAISADLQETQYF	TGTGCCATCAGTGCAGACCTCCAAGAGACCCAGTACTTC
TRBJ2-3	TRBV9	TRBD2	.	CASSPRGTSADTQYF	TGTGCCAGCAGCCCTAGAGGGACTAGCGCAGATACGCAGTATTTT
TRBJ1-4	TRBV18	.	few	CASFYTGKEYFYEKLFF	TGTGCCAGCTTTTATACAGGGAAGGAGTATTTTTATGAAAAACTGTTTTTT
TRBJ1-1	TRBV2	TRBD1	.	CASSDGQGNTEAFF	TGTGCCAGCAGCGACGGACAGGGGAACACTGAAGCTTTCTTT
TRBJ1-1	TRBV6-1	.	.	CASSEDPGTVNTEAFF	TGTGCCAGCAGTGAAGACCCCGGGACGGTGAACACTGAAGCTTTCTTT
TRBJ2-4	TRBV6-1	.	few	CASSLGGAKNIQYF	TGTGCCAGCAGCCTAGGGGGGGCCAAAAACATTCAGTACTTC
TRBJ1-6	TRBV2	.	.	CASSVRLAQGYSPLHF	TGTGCCAGCAGTGTAAGGCTTGCTCAGGGGTATTCACCCCTCCACTTT
TRBJ2-3	TRBV9	.	.	CASSVELKSTDTQYF	TGTGCCAGCAGCGTAGAACTAAAATCCACAGATACGCAGTATTTT
TRBJ2-7	TRBV6-5	.	.	CASSYLRGPGEQYF	TGTGCCAGCAGTTACCTGCGGGGTCCGGGGGAGCAGTACTTC
TRBJ2-7	TRBV4-2	TRBD1	.	CASSQRGTGASYEQYF	TGTGCCAGCAGCCAACGAGGGACAGGGGCTTCCTACGAGCAGTACTTC
TRBJ1-3	TRBV4-3	.	once	CASSHEPRNTIYF	TGCGCCAGCAGCCACGAGCCGAGGAACACCATATATTTT
TRBJ2-7	TRBV6-5	.	few	CASSQAGQQYF	TGTGCCAGCAGCCAGGCGGGACAGCAGTACTTC
TRBJ2-7	TRBV14	TRBD1	.	CASSRERDRGRTPYEQYF	TGTGCCAGCAGCCGGGAACGGGACAGGGGGCGTACCCCCTACGAGCAGTACTTC
TRBJ2-7	TRBV7-3	TRBD2	once	CASSPGSGGAYEQYF	TGTGCCAGCAGCCCCGGGAGCGGGGGGGCTTACGAGCAGTACTTC
TRBJ1-1	TRBV2	.	.	CARSGVTEAFF	TGTGCCCGATCAGGGGTCACTGAAGCTTTCTTT
TRBJ2-3	TRBV5-6	TRBD2	.	CASSLGLAGGEDTQYF	TGTGCCAGCAGCTTGGGACTAGCGGGGGGTGAAGATACGCAGTATTTT
TRBJ2-7	TRBV28	TRBD1	once	CASSPTGTGYIPTLF	TGTGCCAGCAGTCCTACCGGGACAGGGTATATTCCGACCCTTTTC
TRBJ1-1	TRBV30	.	few	CAWRTVVGEAFF	TGTGCCTGGAGGACGGTCGTGGGTGAAGCTTTCTTT
TRBJ2-3	TRBV12-5	.	once	CASGLGLSTRATDTQYF	TGTGCTAGTGGTTTGGGATTGTCGACTAGAGCCACAGATACGCAGTATTTT
TRBJ2-1	TRBV7-2	TRBD2	.	CASSFTPTSGHNEQFF	TGTGCCAGCAGCTTTACACCGACTAGCGGTCACAATGAGCAGTTCTTC
TRBJ1-2	TRBV6-4	.	medium-sized	CASRPSGWDQAPYTF	TGTGCCAGCAGGCCCTCCGGGTGGGACCAGGCCCCCTACACCTTC
TRBJ1-2	TRBV7-2	TRBD1	few	CASSAYRGIVYGYTF	TGTGCCAGCAGCGCTTACAGGGGAATCGTCTATGGCTACACCTTC
TRBJ2-1	TRBV6-5	TRBD1	.	CASSWTGDLGYNEQFF	TGTGCCAGCAGTTGGACAGGGGATTTGGGCTACAATGAGCAGTTCTTC
TRBJ2-1	TRBV7-2	.	.	CASSLVREDNEQFF	TGTGCCAGCAGCTTAGTCAGGGAGGACAATGAGCAGTTCTTC
TRBJ1-2	TRBV18	.	.	CASSPNPVSSSYGYTF	TGTGCCAGCTCACCTAACCCCGTGTCCAGCTCCTATGGCTACACCTTC
TRBJ1-5	TRBV7-8	TRBD1	.	CASSLGDRDNQPQHF	TGTGCCAGCAGCTTAGGTGACAGGGACAATCAGCCCCAGCATTTT
TRBJ2-5	TRBV7-2	.	.	CASSLEWALETQYF	TGTGCCAGCAGCTTAGAGTGGGCGCTAGAGACCCAGTACTTC
TRBJ1-1	TRBV6-5	.	once	CASSSFLEAFF	TGTGCCAGCAGTTCTTTTCTAGAAGCTTTCTTT
TRBJ1-2	TRBV5-1	TRBD1	.	CASSSADRVTKGYTF	TGCGCCAGCAGCTCGGCCGACAGGGTGACTAAGGGCTACACCTTC
TRBJ1-6	TRBV5-1	.	.	CASSLRGGRGNSPLHF	TGCGCCAGCAGCTTGCGAGGGGGGAGGGGTAATTCACCCCTCCACTTT
TRBJ2-7	TRBV25-1	.	.	CASSRRSSYEQYF	TGTGCCAGCAGCCGACGGAGCTCCTACGAGCAGTACTTC
TRBJ2-5	TRBV7-9	.	.	CASRRGDEWIQYF	TGTGCCAGCAGGAGGGGGGACGAATGGATCCAGTACTTC
TRBJ2-7	TRBV14	.	.	CASSQGYEQYF	TGTGCCAGCAGCCAAGGTTACGAGCAGTACTTC
TRBJ1-2	TRBV29-1	.	once	CSVVDRSPYGYTF	TGCAGCGTAGTCGACAGGTCCCCCTATGGCTACACCTTC
TRBJ2-7	TRBV7-6	TRBD1	.	CASSRDRYSYEQYF	TGTGCCAGCAGCCGGGACAGGTACTCCTACGAGCAGTACTTC
TRBJ1-2	TRBV6-1	TRBD1	.	CASTGQFYTF	TGTGCCAGCACGGGACAGTTCTACACCTTC
TRBJ2-1	TRBV9	TRBD2	.	CASSVNSGGASEQFF	TGTGCCAGCAGCGTAAATAGCGGGGGGGCCTCTGAGCAGTTCTTC
TRBJ2-5	TRBV11-2	TRBD2	.	CASSYLLAGGQQTQYF	TGTGCCAGCAGCTACCTACTAGCGGGGGGGCAGCAGACCCAGTACTTC